The T cell receptor beta chain under discussion was sequenced for a study of blood T cell repertoires in COVID-19. The wider study: The origin of the acute and convalescent COVID-19 samples was the United States, Italy and Spain. PBMCs, B-cell-depleted T cells, or T cells provided the cDNA or gDNA that made up the material.

Original analysis: Researchers report that nucleated cell counts were estimated from reference gene primer amplification. Assay used: immunoSEQ multiplex PCR; TCRdb lists only in-frame clones, some missing. V and J calls and clone size come straight from that table; D and trimming were deduced from the DNA. The data contain under 140,000 clones, approximately 65% of them singletons. V dropped 1 base and J dropped 3 bases, with 12 bases sitting between them. CDR1 is MGHRA and CDR2 is YSYEKL in the germline V gene. This CDR3 has 16 amino acids. The sample consisted of peripheral blood. The TCR was taken from an older woman with acute or convalescent COVID-19. This chain connects TRBV4-1 to TRBJ1-4, with D possibly being TRBD1 (6 bases). In nucleotides, the CDR3 is TGCGCCAGCAGCCAAGTAGGTCGGACAGCTAATGAAAAACTGTTTTTT. Protein product: CASSQVGRTANEKLFF.